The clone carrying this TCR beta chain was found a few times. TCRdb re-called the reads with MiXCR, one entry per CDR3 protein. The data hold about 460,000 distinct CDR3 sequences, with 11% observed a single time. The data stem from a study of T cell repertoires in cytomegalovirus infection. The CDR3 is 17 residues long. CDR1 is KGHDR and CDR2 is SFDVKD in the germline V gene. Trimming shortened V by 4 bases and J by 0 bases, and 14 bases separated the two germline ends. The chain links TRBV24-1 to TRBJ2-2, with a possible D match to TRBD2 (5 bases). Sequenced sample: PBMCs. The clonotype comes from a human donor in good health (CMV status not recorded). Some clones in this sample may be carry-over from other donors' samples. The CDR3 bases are TGTGCCACCAGTGAATTCGGAAGCGGAACGAACACCGGGGAGCTGTTTTTT. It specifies CATSEFGSGTNTGELFF.